This is a list of T cell receptor beta chains from one sample in a study of blood T cell repertoires in COVID-19. Generated by immunoSEQ multiplex PCR, the TCRdb table keeps only in-frame clones and is missing some. The sample includes about 200,000 clones, 86% of them seen just once. The source material was peripheral blood. The receptors originated from a man aged 25-45 years who had recovered from COVID-19. CDR3s include the opening cysteine and the closing phenylalanine or tryptophan. The D gene is left open where the match is weak. For some rows the clone size is stated as once, few or many, or as a class when expanded; others skip it.

d_gene: -
v_gene: TRBV10-1
abundance: -
j_gene: TRBJ2-3
CDR3nt: TGCGCCAGCAGTGGACTGTACGAAGATACGCAGTATTTT
CDR3aa: CASSGLYEDTQYF

d_gene: TRBD1
v_gene: TRBV7-8
abundance: few
j_gene: TRBJ1-5
CDR3nt: TGTGCCAGCAAAGGGGGCCTGAGTCAGCCCCAGCATTTT
CDR3aa: CASKGGLSQPQHF

d_gene: TRBD1
v_gene: TRBV5-4
abundance: -
j_gene: TRBJ2-5
CDR3nt: TGTGCCAGCAGCCCAGAGACAGGGTTCGGCGAGACCCAGTACTTC
CDR3aa: CASSPETGFGETQYF

d_gene: TRBD2
v_gene: TRBV9
abundance: -
j_gene: TRBJ2-2
CDR3nt: TGTGCCAGCAGCGTCGGGCTAGCGGGGGGGCACCTCGGGGAGCTGTTTTTT
CDR3aa: CASSVGLAGGHLGELFF

d_gene: -
v_gene: TRBV12-5
abundance: -
j_gene: TRBJ2-1
CDR3nt: TGTGCTAGTGGTCGGTGGGGCGACGCGGATGAGCAGTTCTTC
CDR3aa: CASGRWGDADEQFF

d_gene: -
v_gene: TRBV6-5
abundance: -
j_gene: TRBJ1-3
CDR3nt: TGTGCCAGCAGTTCCCCCCAGGGCTCTGGAAACACCATATATTTT
CDR3aa: CASSSPQGSGNTIYF

d_gene: -
v_gene: TRBV6-6
abundance: -
j_gene: TRBJ1-1
CDR3nt: TGTGCCAGCACCCCAAGAGGGCAGATGAACACTGAAGCTTTCTTT
CDR3aa: CASTPRGQMNTEAFF

d_gene: TRBD2
v_gene: TRBV5-6
abundance: -
j_gene: TRBJ2-7
CDR3nt: TGTGCCAGCAGCCGACTAGCTGTTGGGAACGAGCAGTACTTC
CDR3aa: CASSRLAVGNEQYF

d_gene: -
v_gene: TRBV3-1/TRBV3-2
abundance: -
j_gene: TRBJ2-5
CDR3nt: TGTGCCAGCAGCCAAGATCATACAGGGACCCAGTACTTC
CDR3aa: CASSQDHTGTQYF

d_gene: -
v_gene: TRBV9
abundance: -
j_gene: TRBJ1-5
CDR3nt: TGTGCCAGCGGCGACTCAGGGTATCAGCCCCAGCATTTT
CDR3aa: CASGDSGYQPQHF

d_gene: -
v_gene: TRBV19
abundance: -
j_gene: TRBJ2-4
CDR3nt: TGTGCCAGTAGTATGAGCTTGGACATTCAGTACTTC
CDR3aa: CASSMSLDIQYF

d_gene: TRBD2
v_gene: TRBV30
abundance: -
j_gene: TRBJ2-1
CDR3nt: TGTGCCTGGAGTGTAATTTTAAGCGGGGGGCAGAATGAGCAGTTCTTC
CDR3aa: CAWSVILSGGQNEQFF

d_gene: TRBD2
v_gene: TRBV7-2
abundance: -
j_gene: TRBJ2-3
CDR3nt: TGTGCCAGCAGCTCGGAGCGGGGGGTACTCGGGGATACGCAGTATTTT
CDR3aa: CASSSERGVLGDTQYF

d_gene: TRBD1
v_gene: TRBV10-1
abundance: -
j_gene: TRBJ2-1
CDR3nt: TGCGCCAGCAGTCAGGGGGACATCAATGAGCAGTTCTTC
CDR3aa: CASSQGDINEQFF

d_gene: TRBD1
v_gene: TRBV27
abundance: -
j_gene: TRBJ1-1
CDR3nt: TGTGCCAGCAGTTCGCCCACCAGGGGGCGGGAAAACACTGAAGCTTTCTTT
CDR3aa: CASSSPTRGRENTEAFF

d_gene: -
v_gene: TRBV5-6
abundance: -
j_gene: TRBJ2-7
CDR3nt: TGTGCCAGCAGCTTCTTGACAGACAAATCCTACGAGCAGTACTTC
CDR3aa: CASSFLTDKSYEQYF

d_gene: TRBD1
v_gene: TRBV4-1
abundance: -
j_gene: TRBJ1-4
CDR3nt: TGCGCCAGCACAGGCGCGGACAGGCGCGATAATGAAAAACTGTTTTTT
CDR3aa: CASTGADRRDNEKLFF

d_gene: TRBD1
v_gene: TRBV30
abundance: -
j_gene: TRBJ1-2
CDR3nt: TGTGCCTGGAGTGTTAGGCAGGGGGCTACTAACTATGGCTACACCTTC
CDR3aa: CAWSVRQGATNYGYTF

d_gene: -
v_gene: TRBV27
abundance: -
j_gene: TRBJ2-3
CDR3nt: TGTGCCAGCAGTTTGGCTAGTGACACAGATACGCAGTATTTT
CDR3aa: CASSLASDTDTQYF

d_gene: -
v_gene: TRBV7-9
abundance: -
j_gene: TRBJ2-3
CDR3nt: TGTGCCAGCAGCTTAGATCGGCAGGGCGGACCAGATACGCAGTATTTT
CDR3aa: CASSLDRQGGPDTQYF

d_gene: -
v_gene: TRBV3-1/TRBV3-2
abundance: -
j_gene: TRBJ1-5
CDR3nt: TGTGCCACCAGAGGAGGGCGGATAAGCAATCAGCCCCAGCATTTT
CDR3aa: CATRGGRISNQPQHF

d_gene: TRBD1
v_gene: TRBV5-1
abundance: -
j_gene: TRBJ1-3
CDR3nt: TGCGCCAGCAGACTCGGGACAGGGGGCCCTAGACAAGCTGGAAACACCATATATTTT
CDR3aa: CASRLGTGGPRQAGNTIYF

d_gene: -
v_gene: TRBV28
abundance: once
j_gene: TRBJ1-2
CDR3nt: TGTGCCAGCAGTTACCCGGACAGCTATGGCTACACCTTC
CDR3aa: CASSYPDSYGYTF